These 5 T cell receptor beta chains share one sample of origin, sequenced in a study of blood T cell repertoires in COVID-19. The protocol was immunoSEQ multiplex PCR, while the TCRdb copy is restricted to in-frame clones and leaves out a portion. The sample records 15,000 to 20,000 clones, approximately 80% being singletons. The sequenced material came from peripheral blood. These receptors were taken from a man in his 60s with active or convalescent COVID-19.

This clone has only one observation. The chain has TRBV28 and TRBJ1-4; D not certain. CDR3 size: 16 residues. CDR1 and CDR2 from the germline V gene are MDHEN and SYDVKM. V lost 5 bases, J lost 1 base, and 14 bases lay in between. The CDR3 sequence is CASSPYYRGTNEKLFF. The CDR3 DNA reads as TGTGCCAGCAGTCCTTACTATCGGGGAACTAATGAAAAACTGTTTTTT. The full variable domain, in which reference TRBV28 and TRBJ1-4 provide the parts outside the CDR3, is DVKVTQSSRYLVKRTGEKVFLECVQDMDHENMFWYRQDPGLGLRLIYFSYDVKMKEKGDIPEGYSVSREKKERFSLILESASTNQTSMYLCASSPYYRGTNEKLFFGSGTQLSVL.

V is TRBV9 and J is TRBJ1-3; D is perhaps TRBD1 (6 bases). The germline gives CDR1 SGDLS, CDR2 YYNGEE. The V end was cut by 2 bases, the J end by 0 bases, with 12 bases between. The CDR3 totals 16 residues. The CDR3 region is CASSVDQGFSGNTIYF. The DNA of the CDR3 is TGTGCCAGCAGCGTCGACCAGGGGTTCTCTGGAAACACCATATATTTT.

The CDR3 DNA is TGCAGCGTTGAAGTGGATGCGGGAGGGCCCTCCTACGAGCAGTACTTC. It translates to CSVEVDAGGPSYEQYF. The chain links TRBV29-1 to TRBJ2-7; 9 bases match TRBD2. Trimming took 1 base from V and 0 from J; bases not matched to a gene: 7. There are 16 residues in the CDR3. Germline V gene sequence: CDR1 SQVTM, CDR2 ANQGSEA.

The chain links TRBV28 to TRBJ2-1, with 7 bases aligning to TRBD2. Germline-derived CDR1 and CDR2 are MDHEN and SYDVKM. The CDR3 runs to 12 residues. The V segment lost 7 bases and the J segment 8 bases; nucleotides outside the gene matches: 5. CDR3 protein: CASKKLAYEQFF. The CDR3 region has the DNA TGTGCCAGCAAGAAACTAGCGTATGAGCAGTTCTTC.

The chain carries TRBV6-4 and TRBJ1-2; no firm D call. Trimming shortened V by 3 bases and J by 4 bases, and 9 bases separated the two germline ends. The CDR3 is made up of 13 amino acids. Germline V gene sequence: CDR1 MRHNA, CDR2 SNTAGT. CDR3 protein: CASSDDYRYGYTF. In nucleotides, the CDR3 is TGTGCCAGCAGTGATGACTACCGCTATGGCTACACCTTC.